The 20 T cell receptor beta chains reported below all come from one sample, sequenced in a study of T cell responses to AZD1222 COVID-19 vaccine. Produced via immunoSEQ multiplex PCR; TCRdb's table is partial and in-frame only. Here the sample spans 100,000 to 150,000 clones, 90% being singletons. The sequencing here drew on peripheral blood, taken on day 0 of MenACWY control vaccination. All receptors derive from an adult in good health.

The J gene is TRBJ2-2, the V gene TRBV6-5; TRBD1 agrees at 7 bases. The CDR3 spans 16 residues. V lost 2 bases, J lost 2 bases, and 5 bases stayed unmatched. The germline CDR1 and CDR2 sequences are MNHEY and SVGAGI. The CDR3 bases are TGTGCCAGCAGTTACCTTGGACAGGCAAACACCGGGGAGCTGTTTTTT. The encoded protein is CASSYLGQANTGELFF.

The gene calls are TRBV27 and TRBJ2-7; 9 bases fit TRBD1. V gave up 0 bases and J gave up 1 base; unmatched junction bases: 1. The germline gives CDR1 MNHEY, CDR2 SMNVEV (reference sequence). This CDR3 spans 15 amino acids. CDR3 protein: CASSLSGTGSYEQYF. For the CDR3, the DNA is TGTGCCAGCAGTTTATCTGGGACAGGGTCCTACGAGCAGTACTTC.

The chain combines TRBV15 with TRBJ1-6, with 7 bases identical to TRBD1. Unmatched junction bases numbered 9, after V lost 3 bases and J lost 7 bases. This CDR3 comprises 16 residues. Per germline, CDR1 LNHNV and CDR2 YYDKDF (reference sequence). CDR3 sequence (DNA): TGTGCCACCAGCAGGCTCACCGGGACAGTAAATTCACCCCTCCACTTT. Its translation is CATSRLTGTVNSPLHF.

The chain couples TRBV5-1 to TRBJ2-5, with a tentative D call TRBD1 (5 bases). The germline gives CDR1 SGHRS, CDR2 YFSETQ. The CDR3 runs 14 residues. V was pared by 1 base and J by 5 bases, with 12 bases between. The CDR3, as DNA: TGCGCCAGCAGCTTGCAAGGGGTCGGGGAGACCCAGTACTTC. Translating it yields CASSLQGVGETQYF.

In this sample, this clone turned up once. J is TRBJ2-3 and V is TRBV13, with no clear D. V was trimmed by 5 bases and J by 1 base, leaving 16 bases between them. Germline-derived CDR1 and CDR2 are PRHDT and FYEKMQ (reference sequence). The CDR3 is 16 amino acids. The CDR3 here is CASSEKDFGGTDTQYF. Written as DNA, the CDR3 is TGTGCCAGCAGCGAAAAGGATTTTGGGGGCACAGATACGCAGTATTTT.

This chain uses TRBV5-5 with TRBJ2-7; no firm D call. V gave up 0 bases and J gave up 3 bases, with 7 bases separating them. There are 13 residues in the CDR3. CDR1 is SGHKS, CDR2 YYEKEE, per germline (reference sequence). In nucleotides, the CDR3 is TGTGCCAGCAGCTTGGCCGCAGGCTACGAGCAGTACGTC. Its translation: CASSLAAGYEQYV.

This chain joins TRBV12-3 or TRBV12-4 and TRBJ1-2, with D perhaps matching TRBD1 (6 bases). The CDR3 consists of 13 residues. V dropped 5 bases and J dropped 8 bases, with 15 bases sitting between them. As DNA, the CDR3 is TGTGCCAGCAGTCCCAGCGGACAGTCGGGCTACACCTTC. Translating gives CASSPSGQSGYTF.

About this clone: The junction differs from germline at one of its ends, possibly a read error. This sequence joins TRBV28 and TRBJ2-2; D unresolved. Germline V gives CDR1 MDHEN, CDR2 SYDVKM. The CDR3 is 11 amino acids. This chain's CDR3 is CASSTRSIPRF. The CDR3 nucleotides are TGTGCCAGCAGCACCCGGAGCATCCCCCGTTTT.

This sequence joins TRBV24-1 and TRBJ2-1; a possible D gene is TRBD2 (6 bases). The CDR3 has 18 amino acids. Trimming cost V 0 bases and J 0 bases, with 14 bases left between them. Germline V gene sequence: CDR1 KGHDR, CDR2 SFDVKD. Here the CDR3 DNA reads TGTGCCACCAGTGATTTGCACCGGGACTCGAGCTCCTACAATGAGCAGTTCTTC. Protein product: CATSDLHRDSSSYNEQFF.

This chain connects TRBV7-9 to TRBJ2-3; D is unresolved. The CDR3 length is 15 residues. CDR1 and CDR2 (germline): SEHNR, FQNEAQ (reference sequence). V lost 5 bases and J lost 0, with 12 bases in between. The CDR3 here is CASSILTYSTDTQYF. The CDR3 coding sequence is TGTGCCAGCAGCATCCTGACATATAGCACAGATACGCAGTATTTT.

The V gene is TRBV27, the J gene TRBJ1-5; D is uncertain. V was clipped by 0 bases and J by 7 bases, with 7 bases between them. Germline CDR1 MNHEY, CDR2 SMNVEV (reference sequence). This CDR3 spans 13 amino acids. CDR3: CASSLSTHQPQHF. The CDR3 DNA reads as TGTGCCAGCAGTTTATCGACACACCAGCCCCAGCATTTT.

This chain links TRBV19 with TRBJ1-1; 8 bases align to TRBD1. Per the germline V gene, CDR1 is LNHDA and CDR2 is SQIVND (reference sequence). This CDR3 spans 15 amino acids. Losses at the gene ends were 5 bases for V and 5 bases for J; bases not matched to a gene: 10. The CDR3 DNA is TGTGCCAGTAGTCCCCGGACAGGGCGTAGGACTGAAGCTTTCTTT. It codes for CASSPRTGRRTEAFF.

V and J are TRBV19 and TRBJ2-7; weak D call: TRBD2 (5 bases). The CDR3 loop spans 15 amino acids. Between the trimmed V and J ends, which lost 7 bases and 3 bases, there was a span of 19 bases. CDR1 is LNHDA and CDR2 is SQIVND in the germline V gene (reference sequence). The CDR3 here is CASTNSGGWIYEQYF. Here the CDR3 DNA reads TGTGCCAGTACCAACTCCGGCGGGTGGATCTACGAGCAGTACTTC.

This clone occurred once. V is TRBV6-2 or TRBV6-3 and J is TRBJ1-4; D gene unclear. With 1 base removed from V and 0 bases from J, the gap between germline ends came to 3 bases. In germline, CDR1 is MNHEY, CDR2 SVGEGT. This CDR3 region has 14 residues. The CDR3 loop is CASSYYATNEKLFF. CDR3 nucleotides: TGTGCCAGCAGTTACTATGCAACTAATGAAAAACTGTTTTTT.

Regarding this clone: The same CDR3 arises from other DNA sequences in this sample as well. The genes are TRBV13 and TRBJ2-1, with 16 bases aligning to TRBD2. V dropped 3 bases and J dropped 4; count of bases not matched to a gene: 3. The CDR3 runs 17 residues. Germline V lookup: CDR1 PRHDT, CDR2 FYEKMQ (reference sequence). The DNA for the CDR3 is TGTGCCAGCAGCTTGGGACTAGCGGGAGGGATTTACAATGAGCAGTTCTTC. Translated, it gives CASSLGLAGGIYNEQFF. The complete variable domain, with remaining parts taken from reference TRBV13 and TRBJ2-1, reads AAGVIQSPRHLIKEKRETATLKCYPIPRHDTVYWYQQGPGQDPQFLISFYEKMQSDKGSIPDRFSAQQFSDYHSELNMSSLELGDSALYFCASSLGLAGGIYNEQFFGPGTRLTVL.

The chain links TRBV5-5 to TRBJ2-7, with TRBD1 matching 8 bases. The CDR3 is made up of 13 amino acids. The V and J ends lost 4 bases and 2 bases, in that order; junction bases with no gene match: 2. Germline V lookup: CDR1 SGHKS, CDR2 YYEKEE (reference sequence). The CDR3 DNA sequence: TGTGCCAGCAGCCAACAGGGGGCCTACGAGCAGTACTTC. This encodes CASSQQGAYEQYF.

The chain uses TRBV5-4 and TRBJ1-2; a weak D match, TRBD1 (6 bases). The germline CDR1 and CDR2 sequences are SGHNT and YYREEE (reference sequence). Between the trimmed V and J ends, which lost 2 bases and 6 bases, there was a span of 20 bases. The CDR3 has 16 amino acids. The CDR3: CASSFFGGRVENGYTF. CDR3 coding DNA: TGTGCCAGCAGCTTTTTCGGGGGGCGGGTTGAGAATGGCTACACCTTC.

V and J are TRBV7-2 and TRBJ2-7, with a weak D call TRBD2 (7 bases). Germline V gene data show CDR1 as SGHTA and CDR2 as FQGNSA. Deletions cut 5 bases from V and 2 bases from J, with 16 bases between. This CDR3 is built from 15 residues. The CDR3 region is CASSLGGGAAYEQYF. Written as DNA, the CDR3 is TGTGCCAGCAGCCTGGGAGGGGGGGCGGCCTACGAGCAGTACTTC.

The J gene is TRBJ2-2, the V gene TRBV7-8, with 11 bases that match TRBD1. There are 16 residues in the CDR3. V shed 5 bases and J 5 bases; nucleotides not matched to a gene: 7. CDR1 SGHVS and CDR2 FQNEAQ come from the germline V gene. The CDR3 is CASSPWTGGGTGELFF. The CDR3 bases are TGTGCCAGCAGCCCTTGGACAGGGGGCGGAACCGGGGAGCTGTTTTTT.

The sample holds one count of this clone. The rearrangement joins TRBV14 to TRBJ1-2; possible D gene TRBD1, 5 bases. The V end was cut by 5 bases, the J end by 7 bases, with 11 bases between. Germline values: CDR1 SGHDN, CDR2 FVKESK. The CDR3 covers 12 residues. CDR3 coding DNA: TGTGCCAGCAGCGAGGGACTCTTTGGCTACACCTTC. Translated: CASSEGLFGYTF.